The next 6 T cell receptor beta chains were all read from a single sample in a study of T cells in Graves' hyperthyroidism and ophthalmopathy. Amplified regions were TCR beta CDR3 sequences from RNA transcripts. The HTBI primer set was used in a first-round RT-PCR of the TCR CDR3. TCRdb redid the calling of the multiplex PCR reads with MiXCR, one entry per CDR3 protein. The sample yields about 700,000 distinct CDR3 sequences, 11% to 15% seen once. The sequencing sample was made of blood. The receptor set was obtained from a woman under 30 with Graves' hyperthyroidism.

This clonotype occurred a few times. The J gene is TRBJ2-7, the V gene TRBV27; 9 nucleotides match TRBD1. The CDR3 length is 16 residues. Trimming took 6 bases from V and 4 from J; bases not matched to a gene: 13. CDR1 is MNHEY and CDR2 is SMNVEV in the germline V gene (reference sequence). The CDR3 DNA sequence: TGTGCCAGCAGGCCATCCGCGGGGGACAGGGTTTACGAGCAGTACTTC. Translated, it gives CASRPSAGDRVYEQYF.

This clonotype was seen only a few times. The V call is TRBV4-1, the J call TRBJ2-4; D is undetermined. Looked up from germline, CDR1 is MGHRA and CDR2 is YSYEKL. The CDR3 extends over 14 amino acids. V was shortened by 3 bases and J by 0 bases, with 6 bases between the two germline ends. The CDR3 region has the DNA TGCGCCAGCAGCCAGATCCTAGCCAAAAACATTCAGTACTTC. Encoded protein: CASSQILAKNIQYF.

This clonotype was detected ten times or more. This chain joins TRBV7-2 and TRBJ1-6, with 7 bases aligning to TRBD1. J was trimmed by 9 bases and V by 5 bases; bases with no gene match: 13. CDR1 and CDR2 (germline): SGHTA, FQGNSA. The CDR3 sequence is 16 residues long. The CDR3 DNA follows: TGTGCCAGCAGCCAACCCGTAGGGGGCGTTCCTTCACCCCTCCACTTT. Translated, it gives CASSQPVGGVPSPLHF.

This clonotype was seen only a few times. This sequence joins TRBV6-1 and TRBJ2-1; D unclear. There are 11 residues in the CDR3. Germline-derived CDR1 and CDR2 are MNHNS and SASEGT. V lost 6 bases, J lost 9 bases, and 9 bases lay in between. CDR3 nucleotide sequence: TGTGCCAGCAGCGATACACGTGAGCAGTTCTTC. Its translation is CASSDTREQFF.

This clonotype was seen many times. The genes are TRBV20-1 and TRBJ2-7, with a weak D call TRBD2 (6 bases). The CDR3 totals 16 residues. Trimming shortened V by 0 bases and J by 6 bases, and 21 bases separated the two germline ends. CDR1 is DFQATT, CDR2 SNEGSKA, per germline (reference sequence). CDR3 in amino acids: CSARDPSALLPFEQYF. CDR3 in DNA: TGCAGTGCTAGAGATCCTAGCGCTCTCCTTCCTTTCGAGCAGTACTTC.

This clonotype was found many times. V gene TRBV4-3 combines with J gene TRBJ2-7; D is ambiguous. Germline CDR1 and CDR2: LGHNA and YSLEER. The CDR3 has 16 residues. V shed 0 bases and J shed 4 bases, with 16 bases lying between them. As DNA, the CDR3 is TGCGCCAGCAGCCAAGACTCGGCGGCCCCCTCGTACGAGCAGTACTTC. This translates into CASSQDSAAPSYEQYF.